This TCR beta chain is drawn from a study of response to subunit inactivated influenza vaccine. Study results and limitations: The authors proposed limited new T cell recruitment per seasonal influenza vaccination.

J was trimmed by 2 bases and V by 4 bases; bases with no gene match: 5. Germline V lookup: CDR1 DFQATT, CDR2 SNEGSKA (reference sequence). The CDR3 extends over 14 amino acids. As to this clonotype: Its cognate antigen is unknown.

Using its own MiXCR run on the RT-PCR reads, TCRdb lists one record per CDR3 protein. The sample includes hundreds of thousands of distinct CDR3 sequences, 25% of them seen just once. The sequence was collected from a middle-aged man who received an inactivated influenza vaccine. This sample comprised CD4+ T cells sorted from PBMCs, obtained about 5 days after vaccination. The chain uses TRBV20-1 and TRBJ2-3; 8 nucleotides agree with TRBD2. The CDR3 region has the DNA TGCAGTGCTAAGCGGGGGCACCACACAGATACGCAGTATTTT. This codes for CSAKRGHHTDTQYF.